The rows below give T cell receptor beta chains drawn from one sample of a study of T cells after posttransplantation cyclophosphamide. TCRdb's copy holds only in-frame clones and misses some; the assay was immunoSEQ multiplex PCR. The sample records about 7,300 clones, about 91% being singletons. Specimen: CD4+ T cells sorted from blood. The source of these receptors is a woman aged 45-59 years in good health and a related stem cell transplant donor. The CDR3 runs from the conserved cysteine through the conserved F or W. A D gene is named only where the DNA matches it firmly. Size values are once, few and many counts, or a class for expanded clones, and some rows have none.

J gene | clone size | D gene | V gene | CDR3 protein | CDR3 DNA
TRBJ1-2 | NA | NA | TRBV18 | CASSPPWEWAPNGYTF | TGTGCCAGCTCACCCCCGTGGGAGTGGGCCCCCAATGGCTACACCTTC
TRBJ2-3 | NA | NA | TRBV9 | CASAGPLPLRSSSTDTQYF | TGTGCCAGCGCGGGCCCTCTCCCCCTTAGGTCCTCTAGCACAGATACGCAGTATTTT
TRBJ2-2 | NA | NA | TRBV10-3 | CAISRHDTGELFF | TGTGCCATCAGTCGACATGACACCGGGGAGCTGTTTTTT
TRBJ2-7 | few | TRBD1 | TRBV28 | CASSLWGQGTDYEQYF | TGTGCCAGCAGTTTATGGGGACAGGGTACAGACTACGAGCAGTACTTC
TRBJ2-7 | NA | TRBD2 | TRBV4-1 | CASSRPSGGSYEQYF | TGCGCCAGCAGCCGCCCTAGCGGGGGATCCTACGAGCAGTACTTC
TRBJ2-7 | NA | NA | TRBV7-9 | CASSFQYEQYF | TGTGCCAGCAGCTTTCAATACGAGCAGTACTTC
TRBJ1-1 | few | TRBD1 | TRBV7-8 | CASSQNLDRGGTEAFF | TGTGCCAGCAGCCAAAACCTCGACAGGGGCGGGACTGAAGCTTTCTTT
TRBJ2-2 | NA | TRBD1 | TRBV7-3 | CASSGDRVTGELFF | TGTGCCAGCAGCGGGGACAGAGTCACCGGGGAGCTGTTTTTT
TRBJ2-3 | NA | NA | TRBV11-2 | CASSLQGIEGTDTQYF | TGTGCCAGCAGCTTACAGGGCATTGAGGGCACAGATACGCAGTATTTT
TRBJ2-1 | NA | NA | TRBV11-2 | CASSLAGANSDEQFF | TGTGCCAGCAGCTTAGCAGGGGCAAATAGCGATGAGCAGTTCTTC
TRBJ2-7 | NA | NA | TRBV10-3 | CAIGQVSYEQYF | TGTGCCATCGGGCAGGTCTCCTACGAGCAGTACTTC
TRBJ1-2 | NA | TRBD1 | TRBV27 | CASSLRQGPGYGYTF | TGTGCCAGCAGCTTAAGACAGGGGCCGGGCTATGGCTACACCTTC
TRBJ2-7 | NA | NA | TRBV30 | CAWKQGTYEQYF | TGTGCCTGGAAACAGGGTACTTACGAGCAGTACTTC
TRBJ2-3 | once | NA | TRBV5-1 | CASSPGTSTDTQYF | TGCGCCAGCAGTCCCGGGACTAGCACAGATACGCAGTATTTT
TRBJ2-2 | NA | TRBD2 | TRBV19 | CASSAGLAGRELFF | TGTGCCAGTAGTGCGGGACTAGCGGGCAGGGAGCTGTTTTTT
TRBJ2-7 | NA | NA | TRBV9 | CASSVGGSYEQYF | TGTGCCAGCAGCGTAGGCGGGTCCTACGAGCAGTACTTC
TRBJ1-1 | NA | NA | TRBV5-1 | CASSFNLNTEAFF | TGCGCCAGCAGCTTTAACTTGAACACTGAAGCTTTCTTT
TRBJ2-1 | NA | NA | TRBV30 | CAWSGADYYNEQFF | TGTGCCTGGAGTGGGGCTGACTACTACAATGAGCAGTTCTTC
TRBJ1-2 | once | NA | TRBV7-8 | CASSLVGDGYTF | TGTGCCAGCAGCTTAGTGGGAGATGGCTACACCTTC
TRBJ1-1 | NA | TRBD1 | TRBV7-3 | CASSPTGGTEAFF | TGTGCCAGCAGCCCTACAGGGGGCACTGAAGCTTTCTTT
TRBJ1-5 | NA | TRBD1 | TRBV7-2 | CASSLEGGQKPQHF | TGTGCCAGCAGCTTAGAAGGGGGCCAGAAGCCCCAGCATTTT
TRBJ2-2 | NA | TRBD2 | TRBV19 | CAARRGVANTGELFF | TGTGCTGCGCGTCGGGGGGTCGCGAACACCGGGGAGCTGTTTTTT
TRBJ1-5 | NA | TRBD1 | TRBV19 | CASSAQGVQPQHF | TGTGCCAGTAGTGCCCAGGGGGTTCAGCCCCAGCATTTT
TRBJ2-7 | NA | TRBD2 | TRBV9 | CASSVAAGEVYEQYF | TGTGCCAGCAGCGTAGCGGCGGGAGAGGTCTACGAGCAGTACTTC
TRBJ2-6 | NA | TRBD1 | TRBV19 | CASSIKGGRGPGANVLTF | TGTGCCAGTAGTATAAAAGGGGGCAGGGGCCCCGGGGCCAACGTCCTGACTTTC
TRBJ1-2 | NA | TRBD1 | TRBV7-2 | CASSTYLTGFGYTF | TGTGCCAGCTCTACTTATTTGACAGGGTTTGGCTACACCTTC
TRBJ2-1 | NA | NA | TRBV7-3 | CASSLSGKLNEQFF | TGTGCCAGCAGCTTATCAGGGAAGCTCAATGAGCAGTTCTTC
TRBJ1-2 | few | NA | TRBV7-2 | CASSPSLSNYGYTF | TGTGCCAGCAGTCCTAGCTTATCCAACTATGGCTACACCTTC
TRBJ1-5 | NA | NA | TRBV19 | CASSISGVQLQHF | TGTGCCAGTAGTATTTCTGGAGTTCAGCTACAGCATTTT
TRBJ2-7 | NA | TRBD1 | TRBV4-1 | CASSQEGWTGVNEQYF | TGCGCCAGCAGCCAAGAAGGGTGGACAGGGGTCAACGAGCAGTACTTC
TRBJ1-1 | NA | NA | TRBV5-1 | CASSLLANSNTEAFF | TGCGCCAGCAGCTTGCTGGCCAATTCGAACACTGAAGCTTTCTTT
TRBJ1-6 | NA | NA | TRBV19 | CASRSTPQANSPLHF | TGTGCCAGTAGGTCTACACCCCAGGCTAATTCACCCCTCCACTTT
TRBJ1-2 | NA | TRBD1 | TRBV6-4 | CASSDGPTGGGYTF | TGTGCCAGCAGTGACGGTCCGACAGGGGGTGGCTACACCTTC
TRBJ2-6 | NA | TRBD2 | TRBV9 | CASGGVRPGANVLTF | TGTGCCAGCGGGGGGGTCCGCCCTGGGGCCAACGTCCTGACTTTC
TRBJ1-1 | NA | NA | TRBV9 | CASSVGTATNTEAFF | TGTGCCAGCAGCGTAGGGACAGCAACTAACACTGAAGCTTTCTTT
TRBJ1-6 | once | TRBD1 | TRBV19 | CASSIGSATGANNSPLHF | TGTGCCAGTAGTATAGGATCGGCGACAGGGGCGAATAATTCACCCCTCCACTTT
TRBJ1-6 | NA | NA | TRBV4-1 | CASSQESPNRPRRSLHF | TGCGCCAGCAGCCAAGAGTCGCCTAACAGGCCCCGACGGTCCCTCCACTTT
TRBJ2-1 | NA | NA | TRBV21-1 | CASTRTRGCVLNEQFF | TGTGCCAGCACCCGAACTAGGGGGTGCGTCCTCAATGAGCAGTTCTTC
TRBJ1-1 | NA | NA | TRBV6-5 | CASSYLQTQLVTEAFF | TGTGCCAGCAGTTACCTTCAAACCCAACTGGTCACTGAAGCTTTCTTT
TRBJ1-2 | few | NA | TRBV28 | CASSPPGGQEDYGYTF | TGTGCCAGCAGCCCCCCAGGCGGGCAGGAAGACTATGGCTACACCTTC
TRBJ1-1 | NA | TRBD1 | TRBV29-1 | CSVGDRADTEAFF | TGCAGCGTTGGGGACAGGGCGGACACTGAAGCTTTCTTT
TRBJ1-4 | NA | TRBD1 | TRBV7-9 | CASSSWGQILNEKLFF | TGTGCCAGCAGCTCCTGGGGACAGATCCTTAATGAAAAACTGTTTTTT
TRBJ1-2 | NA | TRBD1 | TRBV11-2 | CASSLGGTAGYGYTF | TGTGCCAGCAGCTTAGGAGGGACAGCCGGCTATGGCTACACCTTC
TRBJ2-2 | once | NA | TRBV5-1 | CASSLVQVGIGGELFF | TGCGCCAGCAGCTTGGTACAGGTGGGGATTGGCGGGGAGCTGTTTTTT
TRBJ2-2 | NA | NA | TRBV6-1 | CTSSEEGYYDTGELFF | TGTACCAGCAGTGAAGAGGGGTATTACGACACCGGGGAGCTGTTTTTT
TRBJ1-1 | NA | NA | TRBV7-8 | CASSYPGPGGTEAFF | TGTGCCAGCAGCTACCCGGGGCCCGGGGGCACTGAAGCTTTCTTT
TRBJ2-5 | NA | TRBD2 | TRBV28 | CASSSQDGTSGEKETQYF | TGTGCCAGCAGTTCGCAGGACGGGACTAGCGGAGAAAAAGAGACCCAGTACTTC
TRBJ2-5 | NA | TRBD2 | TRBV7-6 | CASSSPSGLAGVETQYF | TGTGCCAGCAGCTCCCCTTCGGGACTAGCGGGAGTAGAGACCCAGTACTTC
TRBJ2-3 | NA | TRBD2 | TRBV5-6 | CASSHLLAGSTDTQYF | TGTGCCAGCAGCCACTTACTAGCGGGAAGCACAGATACGCAGTATTTT
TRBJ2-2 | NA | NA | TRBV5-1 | CASSSNRARNTGELFF | TGCGCCAGCAGTTCCAACAGGGCAAGGAACACCGGGGAGCTGTTTTTT
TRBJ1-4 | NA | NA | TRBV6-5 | CASNKQGGEKLFF | TGTGCCAGCAATAAACAGGGCGGCGAAAAACTGTTTTTT
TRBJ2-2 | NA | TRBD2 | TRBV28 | CASSLMGGDSNTGELFF | TGTGCCAGCAGTTTAATGGGGGGGGACTCTAACACCGGGGAGCTGTTTTTT
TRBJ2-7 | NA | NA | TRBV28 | CASRRDTNYYEQYF | TGTGCCAGCAGAAGGGACACGAACTACTACGAGCAGTACTTC
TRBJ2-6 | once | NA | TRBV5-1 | CASSFGGTGANVLTF | TGCGCCAGCAGCTTCGGGGGAACTGGGGCCAACGTCCTGACTTTC